This entry is about one TCR beta chain. Its cognate antigen has yet to be identified. No much larger clone exists at a distance of one base, and base qualities are not known. The data were obtained in a study of blood T cell repertoires in COVID-19 (dated by TCRdb to 2020 to 2022). About the investigation overall: Collaborator samples came from the United States, Italy and Spain and covered acute and convalescent phases of COVID-19. The prospective study material was composed of cDNA or gDNA derived from T cells, B-cell-depleted T cells, or PBMCs. Deeply sampled blood TCRbeta repertoires from subjects exposed to, actively infected with, or recovered from COVID-19 were included in the dataset. The repertoires were released in a freely available public database meant as a resource for research on the immune response to SARS-CoV-2. The samples were drawn from two sources: the first 160 participants of the ongoing ImmuneRACE study, and over 1,000 subjects contributed by 6 global collaborators. Sample metadata almost always included a de-identified subject ID, COVID-19 status, age in years and sex. Where HLA class I and class II types were available, the types were taken from metadata supplied by the sample provider, not from assay-based typing.

The germline V gene gives CDR1 as MNHEY and CDR2 as SVGAGI. Reading from cysteine to phenylalanine, the CDR3 counts 12 amino acids. Only the CDR3 region is kept as DNA, spanning 36 bases read in frame from base 1. A distance of 14 bases separates the germline ends of V and J, which lose 5 bases and 9 bases respectively. The immunoSEQ Assay, a bias-controlled multiplex PCR, was used to amplify TCRbeta CDR3 regions from genomic DNA. The original pipeline was this. Nucleated cell counts per sample were estimated from amplification of reference gene primers within the assay. To quantify the absolute abundance of each unique TCRbeta CDR3 rearrangement, sequence reads were collapsed and filtered. For each sample, productive Simpson clonality was calculated as the square root of Simpson's diversity index across productive rearrangements. TCRdb holds this immuneACCESS table with in-frame rearrangements only. Some clones are missing; in checked studies, unresolved V genes explain under half, and the rest has no known cause. The V and J calls and the clone size are those of that table, but D and trimming were determined from the DNA. This sample has roughly 300,000 clones in its table, and approximately 87% of those were observed once. Of the sample, approximately 5% falls within the top ten clones.

In the prospective study, participants were about 18 to 95 years old, resided in 20 to 30 geographic areas of the United States, and were enrolled through a virtual design. Cohort assignment in the prospective study relied on participant-reported clinical history from a screening survey and a study questionnaire. For ImmuneRACE Cohort 3, a participant was defined as recovered based on two consecutive negative NP/OP PCR tests, clearance by a healthcare professional, or resolution of symptoms. In the prospective study, whole blood, serum and a nasopharyngeal or oropharyngeal swab were collected from each participant by mobile phlebotomists. Over an approximately two-month period, participants in the prospective study had the option of providing additional blood draws and questionnaires. Prospective study blood samples were shipped either frozen or at room temperature before DNA extraction. Summary of the overall study and its limitations: The amount of clinical and demographic metadata varied by source and participant and was provided uncurated.

The sequence was collected from a woman aged 25-40 years who had recovered from COVID-19. The V gene is TRBV6-5 and the J gene is TRBJ2-7; tentative D gene TRBD1, with 7 bases matching. The sample taken for sequencing was PBMCs or T cells enriched from blood (not recorded which). The base sequence is TGTGCCAGCAGTACGCTGGAGGGGGCGCAGTACTTC. Translated, it reads CASSTLEGAQYF.